This passage covers 17 T cell receptor beta chains from one sample sequenced in a study of blood T cell repertoires in COVID-19. The assay was immunoSEQ multiplex PCR, and TCRdb's table has in-frame clones only and misses some. The sample shows about 330,000 clones, 65% to 90% of them seen only once. The material sequenced was PBMCs or T cells enriched from blood (not recorded which). The receptors were sampled from a woman between 18 and 29 years old who had recovered from COVID-19.

Only a few counts were recorded for this clone. This chain connects TRBV19 to TRBJ1-1, with a possible D match to TRBD1 (6 bases). Trimming stripped 1 base from V and 1 base from J, with 7 bases between. CDR1 LNHDA and CDR2 SQIVND come from the germline V gene (reference sequence). The CDR3 contains 14 residues. The CDR3 DNA reads TGTGCCAGTAGTATAGGGACAGCGAACACTGAAGCTTTCTTT. This codes for CASSIGTANTEAFF.

The gene calls are TRBV28 and TRBJ1-4; D is possibly TRBD1 (5 bases). The CDR3 has 14 amino acids. V was trimmed by 7 bases and J by 8 bases, leaving 17 bases between them. CDR1 MDHEN and CDR2 SYDVKM come from the germline V gene. CDR3 DNA: TGTGCCAGCACTATGTCCAGGGAAGGAGAAAAACTGTTTTTT. Its protein is CASTMSREGEKLFF.

The rearrangement uses TRBV5-1 and TRBJ2-1, with TRBD2 as a possible D gene (5 bases). Trimming took 4 bases from V and 3 from J, leaving 14 bases between them. Germline CDR1 is SGHRS and CDR2 is YFSETQ. The CDR3 is 15 residues long. CDR3 DNA: TGCGCCAGCAGCGACCTGCGGGCAGACTACAATGAGCAGTTCTTC. This codes for CASSDLRADYNEQFF.

This chain connects TRBV30 to TRBJ2-7, with D possibly being TRBD1 (6 bases). The CDR3 runs to 14 residues. In germline, CDR1 is GTSNPN, CDR2 SVGIG (reference sequence). The ends were cut back, 3 bases at V and 3 bases at J, with 15 bases in the middle. The CDR3: CAWSDVQGGYEQYF. CDR3 coding DNA: TGTGCCTGGAGCGACGTTCAAGGGGGCTACGAGCAGTACTTC.

The chain uses TRBV5-1 and TRBJ2-2, with D perhaps TRBD2 (6 bases). Trimming cost V 0 bases and J 4 bases, with 13 bases left between them. The CDR3 extends over 16 amino acids. Germline V gene sequence: CDR1 SGHRS, CDR2 YFSETQ. CDR3 sequence (DNA): TGCGCCAGCAGCTTGGGTGCGGGGACTCCCACCGGGGAGCTGTTTTTT. This gives the protein CASSLGAGTPTGELFF.

This chain joins TRBV6-2 or TRBV6-3 and TRBJ1-2; D unclear. Per germline, CDR1 MNHEY and CDR2 SVGEGT. The CDR3 runs 13 residues. Trimming took 0 bases from V and 9 from J, leaving 11 bases between them. The CDR3 sequence is CASSYSNSGSYTF. CDR3 coding DNA: TGTGCCAGCAGTTACTCGAATTCGGGTAGCTACACCTTC.

In regard to this clone: Given a much more abundant clone one base away, this may be a read error. The V and J genes are TRBV12-3 or TRBV12-4 and TRBJ1-2; 9 bases are shared with TRBD1. With 1 base clipped from V and 6 bases from J, the junction kept 0 bases outside the gene matches. This CDR3 comprises 13 residues. CDR3 DNA sequence: TGTGCCAGCAGTTTAGGGACAGGGGATGGCTACACCTTC. This encodes CASSLGTGDGYTF.

The gene calls are TRBV19 and TRBJ2-1; no reliable D call. Germline-derived CDR1 and CDR2 are LNHDA and SQIVND (reference sequence). Trimming left V 1 base short and J 0 bases short, with 16 bases between. The CDR3 length is 18 residues. CDR3 sequence reads: CASSIAGWVSLSYNEQFF. CDR3 sequence (DNA): TGTGCCAGTAGTATAGCCGGGTGGGTATCTCTCTCCTACAATGAGCAGTTCTTC.

The gene calls are TRBV19 and TRBJ1-1; 10 bases map to TRBD1. V shed 7 bases, J shed 5 bases, and the junction held 7 bases outside the gene matches. In germline, CDR1 is LNHDA, CDR2 SQIVND (reference sequence). The CDR3 sequence is 14 residues long. The DNA of the CDR3 is TGTGCCAGTAACCCCCGGGACAGGGGAACTGAAGCTTTCTTT. Translated: CASNPRDRGTEAFF.

V usage is TRBV28 and J usage is TRBJ2-1, with 10 positions matching TRBD2. Germline-derived CDR1 and CDR2 are MDHEN and SYDVKM. After removal of 2 bases from V and 5 bases from J, the junction contained 3 bases not matched to a gene. The CDR3 has 15 residues. The CDR3 reads CASSLPSGGDNEQFF. CDR3 coding DNA: TGTGCCAGCAGTTTACCCAGCGGGGGGGACAATGAGCAGTTCTTC.

This chain uses TRBV18 with TRBJ1-1; D ambiguous. The CDR3 totals 16 residues. Trimming shortened V by 0 bases and J by 5 bases, and 16 bases separated the two germline ends. Per germline, CDR1 KGHSH and CDR2 LQKENI. In DNA, the CDR3 is TGTGCCAGCTCACCACCTTCCTACAGCGGAGAGACTGAAGCTTTCTTT. Its translation: CASSPPSYSGETEAFF.

A single count supports this clone. The CDR3 region has the DNA TGTGCCAGCAGCTTGCTGACAGGGACCTATGGCTACACCTTC. Amino acids: CASSLLTGTYGYTF. The chain employs TRBV5-6 and TRBJ1-2; 7 bases match TRBD1. Germline values: CDR1 SGHDT, CDR2 YYEEEE. Germline trimming cut 1 base from V and 4 bases from J; bases unmatched to any gene: 4. The length of the CDR3 is 14 residues.

V gene TRBV21-1 combines with J gene TRBJ2-7; the tabulated D call, TRBD1, remains unverified against the DNA. TRBV21-1 is reported as a pseudogene. The CDR3 length is 14 residues. DNA of the CDR3: TGTGCCAGGTACTTTGGGACAGGGGACGGCGAGCAGTACTTC. Its protein product is CARYFGTGDGEQYF.

Here the CDR3 DNA reads TGTGCTTCAATGGCGGCGGCAAAATATCAGCCCCAGCATTTT. Translated: CASMAAAKYQPQHF. The J gene is TRBJ1-5, the V gene TRBV28; D is uncertain. The length of the CDR3 is 14 residues. The V gene's germline CDR1 is MDHEN and CDR2 SYDVKM.

As DNA, the CDR3 is TGTGCCAGCAGTTACCGTGGAACTAGAGCAGATACGCAGTATTTT. It codes for CASSYRGTRADTQYF. The V call is TRBV6-5, the J call TRBJ2-3, with a possible D match to TRBD2 (5 bases). The CDR3 contains 15 residues. Trimming took off 2 bases at V and 4 bases at J, with 13 bases between the two ends. Per germline, CDR1 MNHEY and CDR2 SVGAGI.

V usage is TRBV4-2 and J usage is TRBJ1-5; D call uncertain. V was shortened by 0 bases and J by 0 bases, with 6 bases between the two germline ends. There are 15 residues in the CDR3. From germline, CDR1 is LGHNA and CDR2 YNFKEQ. The CDR3 coding sequence is TGTGCCAGCAGCCAAGATCAGTATAGCAATCAGCCCCAGCATTTT. Its protein product is CASSQDQYSNQPQHF.

The J gene is TRBJ2-4, the V gene TRBV5-6, with 11 bases lining up with TRBD2. The CDR3 runs 16 residues. J was trimmed by 0 bases and V by 4 bases; bases with no gene match: 3. Germline lookup yields CDR1 SGHDT and CDR2 YYEEEE. As DNA, the CDR3 is TGTGCCAGCAGCAGACTAGCGGGGTTAGCCAAAAACATTCAGTACTTC. This codes for CASSRLAGLAKNIQYF.